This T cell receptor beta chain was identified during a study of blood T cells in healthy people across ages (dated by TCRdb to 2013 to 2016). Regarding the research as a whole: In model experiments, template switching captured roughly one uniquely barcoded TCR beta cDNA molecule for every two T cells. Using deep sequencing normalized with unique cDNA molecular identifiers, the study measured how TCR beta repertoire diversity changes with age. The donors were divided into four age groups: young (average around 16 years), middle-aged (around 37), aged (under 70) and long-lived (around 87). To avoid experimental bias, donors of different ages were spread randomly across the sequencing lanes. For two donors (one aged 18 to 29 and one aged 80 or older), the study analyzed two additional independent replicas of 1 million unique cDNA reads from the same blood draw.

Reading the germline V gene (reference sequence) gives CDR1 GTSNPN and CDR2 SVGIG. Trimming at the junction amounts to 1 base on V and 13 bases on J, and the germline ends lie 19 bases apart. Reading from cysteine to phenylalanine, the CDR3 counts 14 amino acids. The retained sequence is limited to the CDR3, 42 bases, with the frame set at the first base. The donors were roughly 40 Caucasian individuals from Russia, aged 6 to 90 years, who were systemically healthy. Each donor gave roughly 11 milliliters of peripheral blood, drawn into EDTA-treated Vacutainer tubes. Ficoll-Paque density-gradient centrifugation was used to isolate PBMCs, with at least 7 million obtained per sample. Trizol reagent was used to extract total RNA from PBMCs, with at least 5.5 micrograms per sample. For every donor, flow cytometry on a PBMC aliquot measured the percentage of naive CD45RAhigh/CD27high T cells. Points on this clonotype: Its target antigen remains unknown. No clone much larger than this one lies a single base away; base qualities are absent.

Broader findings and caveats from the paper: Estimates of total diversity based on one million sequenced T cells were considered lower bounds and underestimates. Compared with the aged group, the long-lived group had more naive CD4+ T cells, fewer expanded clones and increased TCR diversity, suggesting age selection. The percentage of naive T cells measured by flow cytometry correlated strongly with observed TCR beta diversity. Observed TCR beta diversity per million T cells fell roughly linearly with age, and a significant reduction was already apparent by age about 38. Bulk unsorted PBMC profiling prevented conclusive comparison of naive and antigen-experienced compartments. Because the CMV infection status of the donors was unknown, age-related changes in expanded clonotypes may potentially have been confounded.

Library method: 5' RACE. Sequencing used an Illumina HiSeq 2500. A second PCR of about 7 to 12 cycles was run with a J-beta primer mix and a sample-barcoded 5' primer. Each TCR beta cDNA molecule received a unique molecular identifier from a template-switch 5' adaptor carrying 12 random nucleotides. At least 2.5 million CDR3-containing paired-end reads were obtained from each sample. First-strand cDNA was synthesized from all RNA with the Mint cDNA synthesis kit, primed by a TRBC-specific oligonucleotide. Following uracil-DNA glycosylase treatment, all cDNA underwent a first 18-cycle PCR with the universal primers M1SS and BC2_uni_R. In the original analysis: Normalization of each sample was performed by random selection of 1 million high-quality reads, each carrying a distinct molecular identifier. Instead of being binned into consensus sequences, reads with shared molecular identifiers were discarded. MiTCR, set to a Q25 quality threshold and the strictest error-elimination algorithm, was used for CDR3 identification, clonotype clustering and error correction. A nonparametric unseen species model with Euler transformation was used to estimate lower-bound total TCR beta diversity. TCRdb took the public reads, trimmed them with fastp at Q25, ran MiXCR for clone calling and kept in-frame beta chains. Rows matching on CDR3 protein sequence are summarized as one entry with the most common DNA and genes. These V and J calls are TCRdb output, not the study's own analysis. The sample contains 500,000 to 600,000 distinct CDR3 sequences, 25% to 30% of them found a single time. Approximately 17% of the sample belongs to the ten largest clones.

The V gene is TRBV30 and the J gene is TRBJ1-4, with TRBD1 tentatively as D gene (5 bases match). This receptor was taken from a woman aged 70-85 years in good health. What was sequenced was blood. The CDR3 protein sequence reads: CAWSAGVGWDGLFF. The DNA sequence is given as TGTGCCTGGAGTGCGGGAGTCGGATGGGACGGACTGTTTTTT.